The clone carrying this TCR beta chain appeared a few times. Antigen unknown. These data come from a study of blood T cells in healthy people across ages. General study points: Naive T cell percentage strongly correlated with TCR beta diversity.

The CDR3 is 17 amino acids. CDR1 KGHSH and CDR2 LQKENI come from the germline V gene. J gave up 0 bases and V 3 bases, and 3 bases lay outside the gene matches. Next came a second PCR, run for about 7 to 12 cycles, which used a sample-barcoded 5' primer along with a J-beta primer mix. Unique molecular identifiers of 12 random nucleotides labeled each cDNA. In TCRdb, the 5' RACE reads were re-called with MiXCR into one record per CDR3 protein. The table shows about 630,000 distinct CDR3 sequences, with about 21% occurring only once. This TCR was recovered from a man aged 70 or older in good health. The V and J genes are TRBV18 and TRBJ2-3; 13 bases fit TRBD2. Specimen: blood. CDR3 loop: CASSPKGLAGSTDTQYF. DNA for the CDR3: TGTGCCAGCTCACCCAAGGGACTAGCGGGAAGCACAGATACGCAGTATTTT.